This T cell receptor beta chain derives from a study of cytomegalovirus exposure and HLA in healthy donors. Regarding the study as a whole: The tendency of first-cohort TCR clusters to co-occur in the roughly 110 validation repertoires was identified by a subsequent analysis.

Assay: immunoSEQ multiplex PCR; the TCRdb copy retains only in-frame clones and omits some. Of 110,000 or so clones in the sample, roughly 86% were seen once. Concerning this clone: Its cognate antigen is unknown.

V lost 2 bases and J lost 0; bases outside the gene matches: 4. Germline V lookup: CDR1 SGHRS, CDR2 YFSETQ. The CDR3 loop spans 15 amino acids. The sequence was obtained from a woman younger than 30 in good health and CMV-seropositive. Sample: PBMCs. This rearrangement joins TRBV5-1 to TRBJ2-7, with 8 bases matching TRBD2. As DNA, the CDR3 is TGCGCCAGCAGCTTTGGTAGCGGGACCTCCTACGAGCAGTACTTC. Protein product: CASSFGSGTSYEQYF.